The clone carrying this T cell receptor (beta chain) was counted a few times. This record belongs to a study of response to subunit inactivated influenza vaccine. TCRdb re-analysed the RT-PCR reads in MiXCR, keeping a single row per CDR3 protein. The table records a few hundred thousand distinct CDR3 sequences, 11% of them present only once. The germline V gene encodes CDR1 ENHRY and CDR2 SYGVKD. The CDR3 contains 17 residues. With 4 bases clipped from V and 3 bases from J, the junction kept 12 bases outside the gene matches. This same sample was also part of a study on T cells expressing NK-cell markers. That paper adds: 5'RACE template switching with UMIs produced the TCR beta cDNA. Five to seven of the donors carried dominant NKG2C+ clonotypes that took up roughly 1.0-7.5% of their CD8+ T cells.

The sequencing used PBMCs from blood, collected on the day of vaccination. The V and J genes are TRBV10-3 and TRBJ1-3; TRBD1 agrees at 7 bases. The receptor was isolated from a man aged 45-65 years who received an inactivated influenza vaccine. The CDR3 sequence: CAISGRAGDRVGNTIYF. The CDR3 coding sequence is TGTGCCATCAGTGGCCGGGCCGGAGACAGGGTTGGAAACACCATATATTTT.